This T cell receptor beta chain appears in the sequencing data of a study of T cell responses to AZD1222 COVID-19 vaccine (dated by TCRdb to the early 2020s). About the investigation overall: A total of more than 230 trial participants underwent TCR sequencing, of whom some 210 received two doses of AZD1222 and around 25 received two doses of the MenACWY control vaccine. Trial participants were enrolled by age into subgroups of 18-55, 56-69 and 70-plus years, and around 150, 29 and 61 TCR-sequenced participants, respectively, were included in these subgroups. Broader findings and caveats from the paper: Participants were mostly white British and included more females than males, and it was suggested by the authors that clonal diversity may have been underestimated. Reportedly, almost half of the unique spike-specific TCRs recognized epitopes lying outside the regions that are mutated in the B.1.351 and B.1.1.7 variants. Because no day 14 peak-response samples were available, repertoires were characterized only after the peak T cell response. Only six AZD1222 recipients were SARS-CoV-2 seropositive at baseline, limiting conclusions about previously exposed vaccinees. Spike-specific TCR breadth and depth rose significantly after two AZD1222 doses compared with day 0 and with MenACWY recipients. The whole spike protein was spanned by vaccine-associated CD4 TCRs, and dominant responses were seen in regions 160-218 and 743-854. The 56-69-year group was small, and its depth increase did not reach significance, likely because of low power.

The label giving this sample's time point can be read as: about 28 days (+/-7) after the second vaccine dose. The treatment or condition label for this specimen denotes: meningococcal conjugate vaccine given as trial control. The vaccinee samples were drawn from two UK trials, COV001 and COV002, one of which was a single-blind randomized controlled phase 2/3 trial testing AZD1222 (ChAdOx1 nCoV-19) in healthy adults. For TCRbeta chain sequencing, PBMC samples were collected from trial participants at day 0 and at day 28 after the second dose. The CDR3 regions of human TCRbeta chains were subjected to immunosequencing. Concerning the study's data processing: Repertoire TCRs were matched against a reference library of SARS-CoV-2-specific TCRs generated with the MIRA antigen-specificity platform. Breadth was defined as the fraction of unique TCRs that were SARS-CoV-2-associated, and depth was defined as the fraction of total T cells that were SARS-CoV-2-associated. Using the MIRA data, each spike-specific TCR was mapped to the spike region that the TCR reacts to and placed in a CD4 or CD8 class. Log10-transformed breadth and depth values were compared by one-way ANOVA with Sidak's multiple comparisons tests. TCRdb mirrors the immuneACCESS table, restricted to in-frame sequences. Some clones are absent from its copies; in checked studies, under half trace to an unresolved V gene, and the reason for the others is unknown. That table furnishes V, J and clone size, whereas the DNA furnished D and trimming. Present in this sample are 120,000 to 150,000 clones, over 75% of which were seen just once. The ten largest clones take up approximately 5.4% of the sample.

A word on this clone: Its antigen target is currently unknown. No base-level quality is on record; no much larger clone is a single base apart.

V and J are truncated by 4 bases and 7 bases respectively, leaving an intervening sequence of 11 bases. The CDR3 has 12 amino acids, counting the end cysteine and phenylalanine. CDR3 DNA only is kept here, 36 bases in frame from base 1. In the germline V gene, CDR1 corresponds to SGHNT and CDR2 to YENEEA. This chain is built from TRBV11-3 and TRBJ2-7, with the D segment identity uncertain. This TCR came from an adult who received the MenACWY meningococcal vaccine as a control. The sample was peripheral blood, taken 28 days after the second dose of the MenACWY control vaccine. The CDR3 region: CASSSRFFEQYF. Read as DNA, the sequence is TGTGCCAGCAGCTCCAGGTTTTTTGAGCAGTACTTC.